This T cell receptor beta chain is from a study of beta chain features in type 1 diabetes. TCRB transcripts that were expressed got sequenced, as all of the isolated RNA had been reverse transcribed. The method was immunoSEQ multiplex PCR; TCRdb's version includes in-frame clones alone and lacks a portion of them. The sample has approximately 170,000 clones; approximately 8% are singletons. Details on this clone: Its target is not known.

Per donor, one heparinised blood draw averaged around 0.12 L. Using CD45RO/CCR7/CD25/CD127/CD95/CD27, CD4+ naive, central memory, regulatory and stem cell-like memory cells were sorted. Germline CDR1 and CDR2: LNHDA and SQIVND (reference sequence). V trimming: 8 bases; J trimming: 6 bases; junction bases outside the gene matches: 6. The CDR3 runs 13 residues. Study-level results: PCR might favor shorter templates, equally in patients and controls. In all four CD4+ subsets, TCRB CDR3 length was significantly, moderately reduced in type 1 diabetes.

This sequence originates from a man aged 18 to 30 with type 1 diabetes. The chain links TRBV19 to TRBJ2-2, with 7 bases identical to TRBD1. Source material: central memory CD4+ T cells from blood. The CDR3 sequence: CASSRTGAGELFF. The CDR3 region has the DNA TGTGCCAGTTCCCGAACAGGGGCCGGGGAGCTGTTTTTT. Full variable domain (outside the CDR3, taken from reference TRBV19 and TRBJ2-2): DGGITQSPKYLFRKEGQNVTLSCEQNLNHDAMYWYRQDPGQGLRLIYYSQIVNDFQKGDIAEGYSVSREKKESFPLTVTSAQKNPTAFYLCASSRTGAGELFFGEGSRLTVL.